This TCR beta chain derives from a study of a mutant IDH1 vaccine in newly diagnosed glioma. Assay used: immunoSEQ multiplex PCR; TCRdb lists only in-frame clones, some missing. Here the sample spans under 75,000 clones, about nine tenths being singletons. A remark on this clone: Its antigen is not identified.

Study results and limitations: A vaccine-induced immune response developed in 90% to 95% of the patients.

The CDR3 runs to 18 residues. V trimming: 0 bases; J trimming: 4 bases; junction bases outside the gene matches: 8. The germline gives CDR1 MGHRA, CDR2 YSYEKL. The time point: baseline, week 1 (first vaccination visit). The treatment: pre-vaccination baseline after standard-of-care therapy. The chain has TRBV4-1 and TRBJ2-7, with 14 nucleotides matching TRBD2. Sequenced here: PBMCs, sampled from a glioma patient treated with radiotherapy, temozolomide or both. This TCR derives from a man aged 50 or older with glioma. Written as DNA, the CDR3 is TGCGCCAGCAGCCAAGAGGTGACTAGCGGGAGGGCCGGGTACGAGCAGTACTTC. This encodes CASSQEVTSGRAGYEQYF.